The TCR beta chain described here comes from a study of OX40 agonist ivuxolimab in advanced cancers. Overall study context: Six ivuxolimab dose levels, 0.01 to 10 mg/kg, were given intravenously every 2 weeks. Three individuals attained partial responses, comprising one hepatocellular carcinoma case and two cutaneous melanoma cases.

V lost 3 bases and J 6 bases, leaving 12 bases between the germline ends. Germline V lookup: CDR1 SGHAT, CDR2 FQNNGV. The CDR3 contains 14 residues. Some clones are missing from TCRdb's copy, which holds only in-frame ones; the method was immunoSEQ multiplex PCR. The sample has about 68,000 clones; about 91% are singletons. Study findings and constraints: CD4+ and CD8+ blood T cells expanded clonally by week 6 at 0.1 to 3.0 mg/kg. Expansion of clones was among the lowest in partial responders at 0.1-3.0 mg/kg.

Of note for this clone: As yet, its antigen is unknown.

This rearrangement joins TRBV11-2 to TRBJ2-1; D is undetermined. The sequence was obtained from an adult with an advanced solid tumor such as melanoma, head and neck, liver or kidney cancer. The material sequenced was CD4+ or CD8+ T cells sorted from blood, taken in a trial of the OX40 agonist ivuxolimab. CDR3 in DNA: TGTGCCAGCAGCTTGTACGGGTTCGTCAATGAGCAGTTCTTC. Protein: CASSLYGFVNEQFF.